The 23 T cell receptor beta chains below were found in one sample sequenced in a study of shared clonotypes between healthy human individuals. The method was immunoSEQ multiplex PCR; TCRdb's version includes in-frame clones alone and lacks a portion of them. The sample contains around 2.1 million clones, 85% to 95% of which appear only once. CD45RO-negative CD8 cells positively selected for CCR7 made up the naive population, which excluded terminally differentiated effector memory CD45RA+ cells. Material for sequencing was naive CD8+ T cells from PBMCs. These receptors were obtained from a man in his late teens or twenties in good health. Some clones in this sample may be carry-over from other donors' samples.

The chain couples TRBV7-2 to TRBJ1-5, with D unclear. Trimming cost V 1 base and J 7 bases, with 14 bases left between them. The germline gives CDR1 SGHTA, CDR2 FQGNSA. The CDR3 contains 15 residues. In DNA form, the CDR3 reads TGTGCCAGCAGCTTAGTTCGCACCGTTCAGCAGCCCCAGCATTTT. Translated: CASSLVRTVQQPQHF.

The V call is TRBV7-8, the J call TRBJ1-5, with 9 nucleotides matching TRBD1. Germline loops: CDR1 SGHVS, CDR2 FQNEAQ. J gave up 6 bases and V 4 bases, and 4 bases lay outside the gene matches. The CDR3 runs to 14 residues. The CDR3: CASSSDRGAQPQHF. DNA of the CDR3: TGTGCCAGCAGCTCGGACAGGGGAGCTCAGCCCCAGCATTTT.

The chain joins TRBV7-9 to TRBJ2-5; D ambiguous. CDR1 and CDR2 from the germline V gene are SEHNR and FQNEAQ (reference sequence). The CDR3 covers 13 residues. With 1 base removed from V and 4 bases from J, the gap between germline ends came to 7 bases. CDR3 in DNA: TGTGCCAGCAGCTTAGACGGGCCAGAGACCCAGTACTTC. This encodes CASSLDGPETQYF.

The genes are TRBV11-1 and TRBJ2-3; 13 positions match TRBD2. The ends lost 6 bases at V and 5 bases at J; junction bases unmatched: 8. Germline CDR1 and CDR2: SGHAT and FQDESV (reference sequence). CDR3 length: 16 residues. The chain's CDR3 is CASRRLAGGQGDTQYF. DNA of the CDR3: TGTGCCAGCAGAAGACTAGCGGGAGGCCAAGGAGATACGCAGTATTTT.

For the CDR3, the DNA is TGCGCCAGCGAGGGGATCTCCTACGAGCAGTACTTC. This sequence encodes CASEGISYEQYF. This chain joins TRBV10-2 and TRBJ2-7; D tentatively reads TRBD1 or TRBD2 (5 bases each). The V gene's germline CDR1 is WSHSY and CDR2 SAAADI. This CDR3 is 12 amino acids long. V gave up 8 bases and J gave up 0 bases, with 8 bases separating them.

V is TRBV27 and J is TRBJ2-5, with 8 bases identical to TRBD2. Per the germline V gene, CDR1 is MNHEY and CDR2 is SMNVEV (reference sequence). V lost 0 bases, J lost 5 bases, and 17 bases stayed unmatched. The length of the CDR3 is 19 residues. The DNA of the CDR3 is TGTGCCAGCAGTTTATCGCAGTCCTTTGGGACTAGGTTTCAGGAGACCCAGTACTTC. Encoded protein: CASSLSQSFGTRFQETQYF.

The chain has TRBV18 and TRBJ2-1; D is uncertain. CDR3 size: 14 residues. V shed 3 bases and J shed 4 bases, with 10 bases lying between them. Per germline, CDR1 KGHSH and CDR2 LQKENI. The CDR3 DNA reads TGTGCCAGCTCACCGGACGATATATACAATGAGCAGTTCTTC. Protein product: CASSPDDIYNEQFF.

This clone was picked up one time. The chain uses TRBV9 and TRBJ2-3; D call uncertain. This CDR3 is built from 18 residues. The V end lost 4 bases, the J end lost 0 bases, and 21 bases lay between the germline ends. The germline V gene encodes CDR1 SGDLS and CDR2 YYNGEE. CDR3 loop: CASSPSETYIYSTDTQYF. The CDR3, as DNA: TGTGCCAGCAGCCCCAGCGAGACCTATATATATAGCACAGATACGCAGTATTTT. Full variable domain (outside the CDR3, taken from reference TRBV9 and TRBJ2-3): DSGVTQTPKHLITATGQRVTLRCSPRSGDLSVYWYQQSLDQGLQFLIQYYNGEERAKGNILERFSAQQFPDLHSELNLSSLELGDSALYFCASSPSETYIYSTDTQYFGPGTRLTVL.

The gene calls are TRBV18 and TRBJ1-4; weak D call: TRBD1 (5 bases). The CDR3 is made up of 15 amino acids. Germline V gene sequence: CDR1 KGHSH, CDR2 LQKENI. Trimming cost V 1 base and J 6 bases, with 12 bases left between them. As DNA, the CDR3 is TGTGCCAGCTCACCACTACGGACATCGGATGAAAAACTGTTTTTT. It is translated as CASSPLRTSDEKLFF.

The genes are TRBV5-1 and TRBJ2-3, with D possibly matching TRBD2 (6 bases). This CDR3 is 15 amino acids long. Trimming cost V 0 bases and J 5 bases, with 13 bases left between them. The germline CDR1 and CDR2 sequences are SGHRS and YFSETQ. The CDR3 nucleotides are TGCGCCAGCAGCTTGGGCGGGACGCCAGGAGATACGCAGTATTTT. Its protein product is CASSLGGTPGDTQYF.

The V and J genes are TRBV7-9 and TRBJ2-2; TRBD1 matches at 8 bases. This CDR3 is 13 amino acids long. The germline V gene has CDR1 SEHNR and CDR2 FQNEAQ (reference sequence). Trimming at V came to 5 bases and at J to 10 bases, leaving 6 bases not matched to a gene. Here the CDR3 DNA reads TGTGCCAGCAGCCGGGACAGGCACGAGGAGCTGTTTTTT. Its translation is CASSRDRHEELFF.

CDR3 bases: TGTGCCAGCAGCCTATCCCGGACAGTCACCTACGAGCAGTACTTC. Translating it yields CASSLSRTVTYEQYF. The V call is TRBV7-2, the J call TRBJ2-7, with TRBD1 as a possible D gene (6 bases). Germline CDR1 is SGHTA and CDR2 is FQGNSA. V lost 5 bases and J lost 2, with 16 bases in between. This CDR3 spans 15 amino acids.

The chain has TRBV29-1 and TRBJ1-1; 8 positions agree with TRBD1. The V gene's germline CDR1 is SQVTM and CDR2 ANQGSEA. This CDR3 has 15 residues. CDR3 nucleotide sequence: TGCAGTGCCCGGACAGGGAGAATGGCTTACACTGAAGCTTTCTTT. It codes for CSARTGRMAYTEAFF.

Comment on this clone: Other DNA sequences from this sample encode an identical CDR3 as well. The V gene is TRBV18, the J gene TRBJ2-7; TRBD1 matches at 8 bases. V lost 2 bases to trimming and J lost 4 bases; unmatched junction nucleotides: 4. This CDR3 is 14 amino acids long. Germline CDR1 is KGHSH and CDR2 is LQKENI. The CDR3 is CASSPDRGSYEQYF. CDR3 nucleotide sequence: TGTGCCAGCTCACCAGACAGGGGTTCGTACGAGCAGTACTTC.

Concerning this clone: Other DNA sequences in the sample encode the same CDR3. The rearrangement links TRBV27 to TRBJ2-7; no definite D call. V was clipped by 0 bases and J by 3 bases, with 6 bases between them. The CDR3 is 13 residues long. Germline V lookup: CDR1 MNHEY, CDR2 SMNVEV (reference sequence). DNA of the CDR3: TGTGCCAGCAGTTTATCTTCTGACTACGAGCAGTACTTC. Its protein product is CASSLSSDYEQYF.

CDR3: CASSLVRGASLMNTEAFF. CDR3 nucleotide sequence: TGTGCCAGCAGCTTAGTTCGCGGCGCCAGCTTAATGAACACTGAAGCTTTCTTT. The V gene is TRBV7-9, the J gene TRBJ1-1, with D uncertain. V was trimmed by 1 base and J by 0 bases, leaving 18 bases between them. Germline V CDR1 and CDR2: SEHNR, FQNEAQ (reference sequence). This CDR3 has 18 residues.

This clone was picked up one time. The V and J genes are TRBV6-1 and TRBJ2-2; 9 bases align to TRBD2. The CDR3 is 18 amino acids. J lost 0 bases, V lost 1 base, and 6 bases had no gene match. Germline CDR1 and CDR2: MNHNS and SASEGT. The CDR3 region has the DNA TGTGCCAGCAGTGAAGTTTATGCGGGAGGGACGAACACCGGGGAGCTGTTTTTT. Amino acid sequence: CASSEVYAGGTNTGELFF.

The chain has TRBV7-6 and TRBJ2-7, with D maybe TRBD2 (5 bases). The length of the CDR3 is 15 residues. Germline V gives CDR1 SGHVS, CDR2 FNYEAQ. Trimming removed 1 base at V and 2 bases at J, with 12 bases between. As DNA, the CDR3 is TGTGCCAGCAGCTTAGATCCAGAGACTACCTACGAGCAGTACTTC. This encodes CASSLDPETTYEQYF.

V and J are TRBV5-6 and TRBJ2-5, with 8 bases matching TRBD2. Germline CDR1 reads SGHDT; CDR2 reads YYEEEE. Trimming cost V 4 bases and J 9 bases; bases outside gene matches: 5. This CDR3 comprises 12 residues. The CDR3 reads CASSTLRGAQYF. In nucleotides, the CDR3 is TGTGCCAGCAGCACTCTGCGGGGGGCCCAGTACTTC.

The chain joins TRBV6-4 to TRBJ1-4; D is unclear. Trimming stripped 4 bases from V and 2 bases from J, with 8 bases between. The germline V gene encodes CDR1 MRHNA and CDR2 SNTAGT. CDR3 length: 14 amino acids. The CDR3: CASSGGPTNEKLFF. The CDR3 bases are TGTGCCAGCAGTGGCGGGCCGACTAATGAAAAACTGTTTTTT.

V gene TRBV7-6 combines with J gene TRBJ1-1, with D unresolved. The CDR3 is 15 amino acids. The V end was cut by 5 bases, the J end by 4 bases, with 17 bases between. The germline V gene has CDR1 SGHVS and CDR2 FNYEAQ. CDR3 sequence: CASSPLAVSTTEAFF. CDR3 sequence (DNA): TGTGCCAGCAGCCCCCTCGCTGTATCGACCACTGAAGCTTTCTTT.

The CDR3 DNA reads as TGTGCCAGCAGTTCTTACGGGAGGAATCACACCTTC. Encoded protein: CASSSYGRNHTF. V gene TRBV7-9 combines with J gene TRBJ1-2; D remains unclear. The germline V gene encodes CDR1 SEHNR and CDR2 FQNEAQ (reference sequence). This CDR3 spans 12 amino acids. V was cut by 6 bases and J by 12 bases, with 17 bases left in between.

This chain connects TRBV27 to TRBJ2-1, with D unclear. The germline V gene has CDR1 MNHEY and CDR2 SMNVEV (reference sequence). Trimming cost V 4 bases and J 0 bases, with 10 bases left between them. The CDR3 has 15 residues. The CDR3 DNA sequence: TGTGCCAGCAGTTCGGACGCCTCCTCCTACAATGAGCAGTTCTTC. It yields the protein CASSSDASSYNEQFF.